This T cell receptor (beta chain) came from a study of blood T cell repertoires in COVID-19. Study-wide context: Acute-phase and convalescent COVID-19 samples originated in the United States, Italy and Spain. In each case, the material was cDNA or gDNA derived from T cells, B-cell-depleted T cells, or PBMCs.

Allocation to cohorts depended on clinical history reported by the participants. TCRdb keeps only in-frame clones here, not all; method: immunoSEQ multiplex PCR. The sample lists roughly 250,000 clones, about nine tenths seen once, with 2.6% in the top ten. What was sequenced was PBMCs or T cells enriched from blood (not recorded which). This clonotype originated in a woman in her thirties with acute COVID-19.

CDR3 coding DNA: TGTGCCAGCAGCACTCGTAACTATGGCTACACCTTC. This gives the protein CASSTRNYGYTF. The J gene is TRBJ1-2, the V gene TRBV5-5; D is unclear. The CDR3 is made up of 12 amino acids. The germline gives CDR1 SGHKS, CDR2 YYEKEE (reference sequence). V lost 4 bases to trimming and J lost 1 base, with 5 bases between them.